Included here is one T cell receptor beta chain sequence, with context. The sample is drawn from a study of control samples from healthy donors and cancer patients. The germline V gene has CDR1 SGHNT and CDR2 YYREEE (reference sequence). The CDR3 consists of 14 residues. Trimming took off 5 bases at V and 7 bases at J, with 15 bases between the two ends. Sequencing was performed with immunoSEQ multiplex PCR; in TCRdb, only in-frame clones are kept and a portion is missing. The data show 100,000 or so clones, 80% to 90% seen once. The sample taken for sequencing was blood. This clonotype originated in a woman aged 50 to 60 in good health. This rearrangement joins TRBV5-4 to TRBJ2-2, with D possibly being TRBD2 (5 bases). CDR3 residues: CASSRPPRGGELFF. In DNA, the CDR3 is TGTGCCAGCAGTCGACCGCCCCGGGGCGGGGAGCTGTTTTTT.